This T cell receptor (beta chain) was captured in a study of graft-versus-host responses after intestinal transplantation (dated by TCRdb to the early 2020s). For the study in its entirety: Recipients received multivisceral, liver-intestinal, or isolated intestinal transplants. To identify alloreactive clones, pre-transplant mixed lymphocyte reaction products were sequenced and compared with unstimulated pre-transplant donor and recipient T cells. The cohort enrolled around 23 intestinal transplant recipients including one retransplant, and a few patients lacking pretransplant specimens were excluded. Every recipient was given anti-thymocyte globulin induction, followed by approximately three years of maintenance tacrolimus and steroids. A peak of at least 4% donor T cells among recipient peripheral blood mononuclear cells was the definition used for donor T cell macrochimerism. Rather than being sequenced by the commercial service, samples from a few later patients were sequenced in-house on an Illumina MiSeq and processed with MiXCR. Bulk TCR-beta CDR3 sequencing was used to track graft-versus-host and host-versus-graft alloreactive T cell clones in the graft, circulation and bone marrow after intestinal transplantation. The full study reports these points: Conclusions were limited by the relatively low number and heterogeneity of intestinal transplant patients. GvH clones were detected in recipient bone marrow, and some appeared earlier in ileal mucosa or blood, consistent with an intestinal mucosal origin. Early after transplant, peak levels of circulating GvH clones were associated with declines in HvG clones. In the allografts of patients with donor T cell macrochimerism, GvH to HvG T cell clonal ratios were high.

Per the publication, the time point label means: cells obtained before transplantation from donor or recipient. CD3+CD4+ and CD3+CD8+ populations were FACS-sorted from unstimulated pre-transplant donor and recipient cells taken from spleen or lymph nodes. Comments on this clone: Its antigen is unknown. Base quality data are lacking; no much larger clone is found one base away.

Receptor libraries were prepared by the immunoSEQ multiplex PCR assay. For most patients, genomic DNA was isolated with the Qiagen DNeasy Blood and Tissue Kit and shipped frozen to Adaptive Biotechnologies for TCR sequencing. For most patients, high-throughput TCR-beta CDR3 sequencing of genomic DNA was performed by Adaptive Biotechnologies. The authors processed their data as follows. Adaptive's ImmunoSEQ software supplied the TCR sequencing data for under 20 patients, while MiXCR and VDJtools were used to process a few other patients. To correct CD4 versus CD8 sorting errors, sequences present in both subsets at a frequency ratio below 5:1 were removed. Because the origin of CDR3 nucleotide sequences shared between donor and recipient could not be assigned, those sequences were removed. To count as alloreactive, a clone needed at least 2-fold expansion over unstimulated cells and a minimum CFSE-low frequency of 0.002% (template counts) or 0.001% (read counts). A clone was considered mappable if detected in the sequenced pre-transplant spleen, lymph node, or MLR CFSE-low populations of the donor or recipient. Cumulative frequency of alloreactive clones was calculated as a percentage of all sequences weighted by copy number. TCRdb took over this immuneACCESS table, retaining in-frame rearrangements with V and J assigned. Such tables are incomplete; in checked studies, under half of the missing clones stem from an unresolved V gene, and the remainder is unexplained. Clone size and the V and J calls come from that table; the DNA yielded D and trimming. The sample data list tens of thousands of clones, and 94% of these were observed just once. Together, the top ten hold over 0.15% of the sample.

V drops 7 bases and J drops 9 bases, leaving 10 bases in between. The germline V gene gives CDR1 as MNHEY and CDR2 as SVGAGI. Spanning cysteine to phenylalanine, the CDR3 consists of 11 amino acids. The read is trimmed to its CDR3 DNA, 33 bases read in frame from base 1. Rearrangement joined TRBV6-5 to TRBJ1-3, and TRBD1 may be the D gene, going by 6 matching bases. This TCR was recovered from a human donor who was the organ donor for an intestinal transplant. Sequences were derived from unstimulated CD4+ T cells sorted from spleen or lymph node cells, sampled before transplant. Read as DNA, the sequence is TGTGCCAGCACAGGGGCCGGCACCATATATTTT. Its protein is CASTGAGTIYF.